The subject of this entry is one TCR beta chain. Antigen: not known. These data originate in a study of blood T cells in healthy people across ages. Regarding the study as a whole: Donor CMV infection status was unknown, possibly confounding age-related changes in expanded clonotypes.

Unmatched junction bases numbered 2, after V lost 5 bases and J lost 4 bases. Germline values: CDR1 KGHDR, CDR2 SFDVKD. The CDR3 is 14 residues long. With a J-beta primer mix and a sample-barcoded 5' primer, a second PCR ran about 7 to 11 cycles. MiXCR, run by TCRdb on the 5' RACE reads, gives a single entry per CDR3 protein. Here the sample spans hundreds of thousands of distinct CDR3 sequences, around 24% being singletons. With each sample, at least 6 micrograms of total RNA were extracted. These data were also filed under a second study, of T cells of mothers and their children.

Source material: blood. The TCR comes from a boy aged 5-17 years in good health. The V call is TRBV24-1, the J call TRBJ1-5, with 9 positions matching TRBD1. CDR3 sequence (DNA): TGTGCCACCAGTGGGACAGGGGCAAATCAGCCCCAGCATTTT. Encoded protein: CATSGTGANQPQHF.